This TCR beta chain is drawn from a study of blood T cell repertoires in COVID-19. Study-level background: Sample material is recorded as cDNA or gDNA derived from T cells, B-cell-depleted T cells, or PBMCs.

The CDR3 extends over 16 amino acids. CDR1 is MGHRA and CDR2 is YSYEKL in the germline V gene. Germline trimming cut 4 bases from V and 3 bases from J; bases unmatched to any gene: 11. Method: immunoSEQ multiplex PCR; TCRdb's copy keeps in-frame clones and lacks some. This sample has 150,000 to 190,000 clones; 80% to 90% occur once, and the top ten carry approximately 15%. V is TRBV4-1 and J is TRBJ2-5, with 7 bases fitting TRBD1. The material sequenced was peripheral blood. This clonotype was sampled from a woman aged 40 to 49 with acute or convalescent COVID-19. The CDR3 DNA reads TGCGCCAGCAGCCCGTTCTCCGACAGGGCCGAAGAGACCCAGTACTTC. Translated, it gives CASSPFSDRAEETQYF.